The clone carrying this T cell receptor beta chain was recorded many times. The ends lost 5 bases at V and 5 bases at J; junction bases unmatched: 7. The germline V gene has CDR1 SGHTA and CDR2 FQGNSA. CDR3 size: 15 residues. This record belongs to a study of T cell repertoires in cytomegalovirus infection. TCRdb re-called the reads through MiXCR, storing one row per CDR3 protein. The profile shows 65,000 to 95,000 distinct CDR3 sequences, 3% to 4.5% of them singletons. Sequenced: PBMCs. The gene calls are TRBV7-2 and TRBJ2-5; 11 bases are shared with TRBD2. The receptor's source is a human donor in good health (CMV status not recorded). Some clones in this sample may be carry-over from other donors' samples. The CDR3 reads CASSLIAGGGETQYF. The DNA for the CDR3 is TGTGCCAGCAGCCTCATAGCGGGGGGGGGGGAGACCCAGTACTTC.